Listed here are 24 T cell receptor beta chains from one sample, sequenced in a study of blood T cells in healthy people across ages (dated by TCRdb to between 2014 and 2017). Library generation was performed with 5' RACE. Sequenced on an Illumina HiSeq 2500. A second roughly 6 to 12 cycle PCR used a sample-barcoded 5' primer and a J-beta primer mix. TCRdb itself trimmed the public reads at Q25 with fastp, ran MiXCR and retained productive beta chains. Entries that share a CDR3 protein sequence are merged under the most common genes and DNA. A total of some 1.1 million distinct CDR3 sequences appear in this sample, under 40% of them only once. The ten largest clones add up to less than 15% of the sample. The sample consisted of blood. The receptors shown here come from a man in his late teens or twenties in good health.

This clonotype occurred many times. The chain joins TRBV2 to TRBJ1-4; no clear D gene. Trimming took 8 bases from V and 0 from J, leaving 10 bases between them. Germline CDR1 and CDR2: SNHLY and FYNNEI. The CDR3 length is 14 residues. The CDR3 here is CASGLTTTNEKLFF. The CDR3 DNA reads as TGTGCCAGCGGACTGACTACAACTAATGAAAAACTGTTTTTT. Filled out from reference TRBV2 and TRBJ1-4, the complete variable domain reads EPEVTQTPSHQVTQMGQEVILRCVPISNHLYFYWYRQILGQKVEFLVSFYNNEISEKSEIFDDQFSVERPDGSNFTLKIRSTKLEDSAMYFCASGLTTTNEKLFFGSGTQLSVL.

This clonotype was counted at least ten times. The rearrangement links TRBV29-1 to TRBJ2-3; 7 bases map to TRBD1. Germline V gene sequence: CDR1 SQVTM, CDR2 ANQGSEA. Losses at the gene ends were 8 bases for V and 3 bases for J; bases not matched to a gene: 2. The CDR3 length is 11 residues. The chain's CDR3 is CSSRGTDTQYF. CDR3 sequence (DNA): TGCAGCTCCAGGGGGACAGATACGCAGTATTTT.

The chain links TRBV7-9 to TRBJ2-3, with TRBD1 matching 9 bases. J gave up 13 bases and V 6 bases, and 11 bases lay outside the gene matches. Germline assignment: CDR1 SEHNR and CDR2 FQNEAQ (reference sequence). The CDR3 length is 13 residues. The CDR3 nucleotides read TGTGCCAGCAGACCTCCAGGAACAGGGGGCAAGTATTTT. It yields the protein CASRPPGTGGKYF.

CDR3 DNA sequence: TGCGCCAGCAGCCCCCAACCAGAGACAGATACGCAGTATTTT. It specifies CASSPQPETDTQYF. The rearrangement links TRBV5-1 to TRBJ2-3; D call uncertain. The length of the CDR3 is 14 residues. Germline CDR1 SGHRS, CDR2 YFSETQ. The V and J ends lost 4 bases and 3 bases respectively, with 12 bases between them.

This clonotype was counted between two and nine times. This rearrangement joins TRBV5-6 to TRBJ2-3, with D tentatively TRBD2 (5 bases). Germline values: CDR1 SGHDT, CDR2 YYEEEE. V dropped 4 bases and J dropped 4 bases, with 10 bases sitting between them. The CDR3 covers 13 residues. CDR3 sequence: CASSIQLADTQYF. CDR3 sequence (DNA): TGTGCCAGCAGCATCCAACTAGCAGATACGCAGTATTTT.

This clonotype was seen a handful of times. The V and J genes are TRBV7-2 and TRBJ2-5, with 7 bases aligning to TRBD1. J gave up 4 bases and V 6 bases, and 11 bases lay outside the gene matches. This CDR3 spans 15 amino acids. The V gene's germline CDR1 is SGHTA and CDR2 FQGNSA. CDR3 in amino acids: CASSSTGVTLETQYF. The CDR3 DNA reads TGTGCCAGCAGTAGTACAGGGGTGACTTTAGAGACCCAGTACTTC.

This clonotype has at least ten counts. The V call is TRBV4-1, the J call TRBJ2-1, with D possibly being TRBD2 (6 bases). The CDR3 has 14 residues. CDR1 MGHRA and CDR2 YSYEKL come from the germline V gene. V was shortened by 1 base and J by 6 bases, with 10 bases between the two germline ends. Written as DNA, the CDR3 is TGCGCCAGCAGCCAAGTCGAGGGAGGCAATGAGCAGTTCTTC. It codes for CASSQVEGGNEQFF.

This clonotype showed up just a few times. The chain recombines TRBV6-6 with TRBJ1-2, with 10 nucleotides matching TRBD1. Germline V gene sequence: CDR1 MNHNY, CDR2 SVGAGI (reference sequence). There are 15 residues in the CDR3. The V segment lost 5 bases and the J segment 5 bases; nucleotides outside the gene matches: 8. Here the CDR3 reads CASSGQGVGIYGYTF. CDR3 coding DNA: TGTGCCAGCAGTGGACAGGGGGTGGGGATATATGGCTACACCTTC.

This clonotype appeared many times. The chain is built from TRBV10-3 and TRBJ2-6; no clear D gene. Deletions cut 3 bases from V and 0 bases from J, with 6 bases between. Germline lookup yields CDR1 ENHRY and CDR2 SYGVKD. The CDR3 length is 15 residues. The CDR3 region is CAISEFTSGANVLTF. The CDR3 nucleotides are TGTGCCATCAGTGAATTTACCTCTGGGGCCAACGTCCTGACTTTC.

This chain uses TRBV7-9 with TRBJ2-5; the D is unclear. The V gene's germline CDR1 is SEHNR and CDR2 FQNEAQ (reference sequence). The CDR3 sequence is 15 residues long. V was cut by 0 bases and J by 11 bases, with 19 bases left in between. This CDR3 reads CASSLARFLGNEQYF. Written as DNA, the CDR3 is TGTGCCAGCAGCTTAGCGCGATTTTTAGGAAATGAGCAGTACTTC.

This clonotype was recorded once. The chain carries TRBV30 and TRBJ1-1; D might be TRBD1 (5 bases). CDR1 and CDR2 from the germline V gene are GTSNPN and SVGIG (reference sequence). V was trimmed by 5 bases and J by 6 bases, leaving 19 bases between them. This CDR3 has 14 residues. CDR3 nucleotide sequence: TGTGCCTGGTCGACAGCCGGCCGGGGCGCTGAAGCTTTCTTT. This codes for CAWSTAGRGAEAFF.

This chain connects TRBV10-3 to TRBJ2-2; D is perhaps TRBD2 (5 bases). Germline V gene sequence: CDR1 ENHRY, CDR2 SYGVKD. The V gene lost 4 bases and the J gene lost 7 bases, with 16 bases spanning the gap. The length of the CDR3 is 15 residues. The CDR3 DNA reads TGTGCCATCAGTGGAGGGATTAGTGGAGGCGGGGAGCTGTTTTTT. It translates to CAISGGISGGGELFF.

The chain combines TRBV7-8 with TRBJ1-5; no definite D call. The CDR3 runs to 14 residues. Germline values: CDR1 SGHVS, CDR2 FQNEAQ. With 6 bases removed from V and 2 bases from J, the gap between germline ends came to 11 bases. The CDR3 protein is CASSRWEGNQPQHF. Here the CDR3 DNA reads TGTGCCAGCAGTAGGTGGGAGGGCAATCAGCCCCAGCATTTT.

The chain is built from TRBV20-1 and TRBJ2-5; D unresolved. This CDR3 has 13 amino acids. In germline, CDR1 is DFQATT, CDR2 SNEGSKA (reference sequence). The V and J ends lost 3 bases and 2 bases respectively, with 10 bases between them. The CDR3 DNA follows: TGCAGTGCTAGTTCCAGCAGACAAGAGACCCAGTACTTC. Its protein is CSASSSRQETQYF.

V usage is TRBV9 and J usage is TRBJ1-4, with D hard to call. The CDR3 has 15 residues. In germline, CDR1 is SGDLS, CDR2 YYNGEE. Deletions cut 0 bases from V and 4 bases from J, with 10 bases between. CDR3 coding DNA: TGTGCCAGCAGCGTAGGGGCAGTTCTTAATGAAAAACTGTTTTTT. It encodes CASSVGAVLNEKLFF.

This clonotype was found a few times. The chain couples TRBV7-2 to TRBJ2-2, with 9 bases aligning to TRBD1. There are 14 residues in the CDR3. The V gene's germline CDR1 is SGHTA and CDR2 FQGNSA. Trimming removed 3 bases from V and 7 bases from J; junction bases left unmatched: 3. The CDR3 spells CASSFRTGDGELFF. Written as DNA, the CDR3 is TGTGCCAGCAGCTTCCGGACAGGGGACGGGGAGCTGTTTTTT.

The CDR3 sequence: CASSLWGPNYGYTF. For the CDR3, the DNA is TGTGCCAGCAGCTTATGGGGGCCCAACTATGGCTACACCTTC. This chain joins TRBV5-5 and TRBJ1-2, with D perhaps TRBD1 (6 bases). The germline gives CDR1 SGHKS, CDR2 YYEKEE (reference sequence). This CDR3 has 14 amino acids. V was shortened by 2 bases and J by 2 bases, with 10 bases between the two germline ends.

This clonotype was counted only a few times. V usage is TRBV29-1 and J usage is TRBJ1-2; D possibly corresponds to TRBD1 (6 bases). The CDR3 sequence is 12 residues long. V lost 6 bases and J 6 bases, leaving 14 bases between the germline ends. Germline values: CDR1 SQVTM, CDR2 ANQGSEA. The CDR3 coding sequence is TGCAGCGTCCCTGGGCAGGGGCATGGCTACACCTTC. Translating gives CSVPGQGHGYTF.

The sample holds a few counts of this clonotype. This chain joins TRBV10-3 and TRBJ1-5; D call uncertain. CDR3 size: 13 residues. Looked up from germline, CDR1 is ENHRY and CDR2 is SYGVKD. Trimming pared 2 bases from V and 6 bases from J, leaving 8 bases between. The CDR3 DNA reads as TGTGCCATCAGTGAGGACGCCGTTCAGCCCCAGCATTTT. Its protein is CAISEDAVQPQHF.

This chain joins TRBV20-1 and TRBJ2-1; TRBD2 agrees at 8 bases. TRBJ2-7 explains the end of the DNA better; the J call may be wrong. The CDR3 has 16 residues. Germline V gene sequence: CDR1 DFQATT, CDR2 SNEGSKA (reference sequence). The CDR3 sequence: CSARDPTSGHYNEQYF. CDR3 DNA sequence: TGCAGTGCTAGAGATCCCACTAGCGGCCACTACAATGAGCAGTACTTC.

The genes are TRBV6-2 or TRBV6-3 and TRBJ2-3, with a tentative D call TRBD1 (7 bases). Germline V CDR1 and CDR2: MNHEY, SVGEGT. This CDR3 spans 14 amino acids. Trimming left V 5 bases short and J 2 bases short, with 11 bases between. CDR3 bases: TGTGCCAGCAGTCGCGGGACAGTCACAGATACGCAGTATTTT. Protein product: CASSRGTVTDTQYF.

V is TRBV5-1 and J is TRBJ1-1; 7 bases line up with TRBD1. The CDR3 extends over 14 amino acids. CDR1 and CDR2 from the germline V gene are SGHRS and YFSETQ. J lost 1 base, V lost 2 bases, and 2 bases had no gene match. CDR3 nucleotide sequence: TGCGCCAGCAGCTTAAAGGGGGCGAACACTGAAGCTTTCTTT. It specifies CASSLKGANTEAFF.

In this sample, this clonotype turned up a few times. The chain has TRBV10-3 and TRBJ1-4; D is undetermined. The CDR3 has 12 amino acids. V shed 6 bases and J shed 6 bases, with 8 bases lying between them. Germline values: CDR1 ENHRY, CDR2 SYGVKD. The DNA for the CDR3 is TGTGCCATCAGGGGTGTGGATGAAAAACTGTTTTTT. It is translated as CAIRGVDEKLFF.

V gene TRBV7-2 combines with J gene TRBJ1-1; 7 bases are shared with TRBD1. In germline, CDR1 is SGHTA, CDR2 FQGNSA. Trimming cost V 5 bases and J 1 base; bases outside gene matches: 7. CDR3 length: 15 amino acids. The CDR3 sequence: CASSLTGRTNTEAFF. The CDR3 bases are TGTGCCAGCAGCCTGACAGGGAGGACGAACACTGAAGCTTTCTTT.